This record covers a single T cell receptor (beta chain). Its target is unknown. CD45RO-negative cells were positively selected for CCR7, leaving out terminally differentiated effector memory CD45RA+ cells. Within Nashville, Tennessee resided all donors, each a Caucasian adult. This record comes from a study of shared clonotypes between healthy human individuals. General observations from the study: Inspection by rarefaction showed sorted-subset sequencing to be incomplete despite large depth.

Sequencing was performed with immunoSEQ multiplex PCR; in TCRdb, only in-frame clones are kept and a portion is missing. The sample lists around 2.1 million clones, just over 90% seen once, with over 1.5% in the top ten. The germline V gene encodes CDR1 SNHLY and CDR2 FYNNEI. The CDR3 is 17 amino acids. The ends were cut back, 6 bases at V and 1 base at J, with 21 bases in the middle. Sequencing was performed on naive CD8+ T cells from PBMCs. The TCR originated in a man aged 18 to 30 in good health. Some clones in this sample may be carry-over from other donors' samples. The rearrangement links TRBV2 to TRBJ1-1; D remains unclear. This chain's CDR3 is CASRIHRALRTNTEAFF. In DNA, the CDR3 is TGTGCCAGCAGAATACACCGGGCCCTCCGAACGAACACTGAAGCTTTCTTT.